The 5 T cell receptor beta chains below all came from one sample that was sequenced in a study of T cells in Graves' hyperthyroidism and ophthalmopathy. RNA transcripts yielded amplified TCR beta CDR3 regions. The HTBI primer set was used in a first-round RT-PCR of the TCR CDR3. In TCRdb, the multiplex PCR reads were re-called with MiXCR into one record per CDR3 protein. The sample shows roughly 290,000 distinct CDR3 sequences, about 14% of them seen only once. Material for sequencing was blood. These receptors were collected from a young woman with Graves' hyperthyroidism that later progressed to Graves' ophthalmopathy.

This clonotype came up many times. The rearrangement joins TRBV11-2 to TRBJ1-1; D perhaps matches TRBD1 (5 bases). The V end was cut by 6 bases, the J end by 1 base, with 12 bases between. Germline CDR1 and CDR2: SGHAT and FQNNGV. The CDR3 has 14 residues. The CDR3 coding sequence is TGTGCCAGCAGAGCGGGACTTTCGAACACTGAAGCTTTCTTT. Its translation is CASRAGLSNTEAFF.

The rearrangement joins TRBV3-2 to TRBJ1-6; TRBD1, the table's D call, lacks a check against the DNA. TRBV3-2 is reported as a pseudogene. This CDR3 contains 17 residues. The CDR3 DNA sequence: TGTGCCAGCAGCCAGGAACCCCCGGGACAGGAGGCCTCACCCCTCCACTTT. It is translated as CASSQEPPGQEASPLHF.

This clonotype was detected ten times or more. The chain recombines TRBV30 with TRBJ2-3, with 11 bases lining up with TRBD2. The junction had 1 base not matched to a gene; V was cut back by 1 base and J by 4 bases. The germline V gene has CDR1 GTSNPN and CDR2 SVGIG (reference sequence). The CDR3 contains 14 residues. The CDR3 region is CAWSGLAGPDTQYF. Written as DNA, the CDR3 is TGTGCCTGGAGTGGACTAGCGGGGCCAGATACGCAGTATTTT.

Only a few counts were recorded for this clonotype. The chain couples TRBV27 to TRBJ1-2; D unclear. The germline V gene encodes CDR1 MNHEY and CDR2 SMNVEV (reference sequence). The CDR3 has 14 amino acids. V lost 3 bases to trimming and J lost 4 bases, with 12 bases between them. CDR3 sequence: CASSFLMGSYGYTF. For the CDR3, the DNA is TGTGCCAGCAGTTTTCTTATGGGGTCCTATGGCTACACCTTC.

This clonotype was observed many times. The chain combines TRBV27 with TRBJ2-7; 9 bases fit TRBD2. The CDR3 runs to 13 residues. V was pared by 6 bases and J by 5 bases, with 5 bases of the junction left unmatched. Looked up from germline, CDR1 is MNHEY and CDR2 is SMNVEV (reference sequence). CDR3 sequence (DNA): TGTGCCAGCAGGCTAGCGGGAAATAACGAGCAGTACTTC. Translation: CASRLAGNNEQYF.